A single T cell receptor (beta chain) is shown here with its context. The length of the CDR3 is 16 residues. The germline gives CDR1 SEHNR, CDR2 FQNEAQ (reference sequence). The germline V and J ends were trimmed by 4 bases and 4 bases, with 20 bases remaining between them. The sample comes from a study of cytomegalovirus exposure and HLA in healthy donors. Vbeta (60) and Jbeta (13) primers were used in the PCR. Sequencing was performed with immunoSEQ multiplex PCR; in TCRdb, only in-frame clones are kept and a portion is missing. The table shows approximately 130,000 clones, with around 74% occurring only once.

Sequenced: PBMCs. The receptor's source is a young man in good health and CMV-seronegative. The chain employs TRBV7-9 and TRBJ2-7; perhaps TRBD1 as D (6 bases). The CDR3 here is CASSSSGTPYNYEQYF. The CDR3 DNA sequence: TGTGCCAGCAGCTCGTCCGGGACACCATATAATTACGAGCAGTACTTC. The whole variable domain, remainder taken from reference TRBV7-9 and TRBJ2-7, is DTGVSQNPRHKITKRGQNVTFRCDPISEHNRLYWYRQTLGQGPEFLTYFQNEAQLEKSRLLSDRFSAERPKGSFSTLEIQRTEQGDSAMYLCASSSSGTPYNYEQYFGPGTRLTVT.